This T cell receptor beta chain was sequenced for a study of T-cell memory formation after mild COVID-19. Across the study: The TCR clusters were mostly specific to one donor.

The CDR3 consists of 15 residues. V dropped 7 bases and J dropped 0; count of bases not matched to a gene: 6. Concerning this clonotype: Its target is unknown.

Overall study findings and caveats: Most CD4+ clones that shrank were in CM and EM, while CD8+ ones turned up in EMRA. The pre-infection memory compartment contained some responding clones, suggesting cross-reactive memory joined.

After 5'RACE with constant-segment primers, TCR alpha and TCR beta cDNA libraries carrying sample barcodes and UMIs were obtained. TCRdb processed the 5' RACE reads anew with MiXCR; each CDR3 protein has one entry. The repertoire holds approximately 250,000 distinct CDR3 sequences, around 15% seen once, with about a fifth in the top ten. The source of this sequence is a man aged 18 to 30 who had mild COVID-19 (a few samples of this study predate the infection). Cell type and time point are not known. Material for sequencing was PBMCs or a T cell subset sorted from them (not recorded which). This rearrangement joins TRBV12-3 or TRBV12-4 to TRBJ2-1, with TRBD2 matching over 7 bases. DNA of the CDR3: TGTGCCAGCACCTTGGGGGGGGGCTCCTACAATGAGCAGTTCTTC. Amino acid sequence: CASTLGGGSYNEQFF.